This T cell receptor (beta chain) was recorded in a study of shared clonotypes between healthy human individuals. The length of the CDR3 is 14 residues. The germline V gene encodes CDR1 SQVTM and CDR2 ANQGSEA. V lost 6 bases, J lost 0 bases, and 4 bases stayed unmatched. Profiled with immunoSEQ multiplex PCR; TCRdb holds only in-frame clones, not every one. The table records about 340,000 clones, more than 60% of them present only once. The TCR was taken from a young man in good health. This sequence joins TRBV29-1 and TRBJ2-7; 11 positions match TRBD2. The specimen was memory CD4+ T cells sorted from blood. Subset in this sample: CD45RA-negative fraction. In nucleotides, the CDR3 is TGCAGCGTCTCCGGGACTAGCGGCTCCTACGAGCAGTACTTC. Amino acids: CSVSGTSGSYEQYF.